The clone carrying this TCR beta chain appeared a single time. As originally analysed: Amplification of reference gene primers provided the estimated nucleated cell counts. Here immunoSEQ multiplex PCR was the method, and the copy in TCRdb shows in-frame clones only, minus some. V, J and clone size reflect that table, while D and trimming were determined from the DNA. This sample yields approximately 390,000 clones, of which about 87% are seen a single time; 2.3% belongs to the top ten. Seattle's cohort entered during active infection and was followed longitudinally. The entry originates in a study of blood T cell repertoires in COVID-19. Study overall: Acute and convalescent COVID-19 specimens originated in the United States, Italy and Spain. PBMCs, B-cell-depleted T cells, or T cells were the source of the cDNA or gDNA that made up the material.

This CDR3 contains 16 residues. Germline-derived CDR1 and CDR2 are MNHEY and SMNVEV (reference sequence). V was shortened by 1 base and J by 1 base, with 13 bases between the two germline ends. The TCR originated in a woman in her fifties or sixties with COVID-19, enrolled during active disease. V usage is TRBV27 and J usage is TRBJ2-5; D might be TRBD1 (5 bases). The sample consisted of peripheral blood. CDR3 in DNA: TGTGCCAGCAGTTTATTGGCCAGGGCCTTCCAAGAGACCCAGTACTTC. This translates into CASSLLARAFQETQYF.